Shown below are 5 T cell receptor beta chains from a single sample sequenced in a study of graft-versus-host responses after intestinal transplantation. Some clones are missing from TCRdb's copy, which holds only in-frame ones; the method was immunoSEQ multiplex PCR. The sample carries 55,000 to 70,000 clones, around nine tenths recorded once. Material: PBMCs, obtained about 120 days after intestinal transplantation. The source of these receptors is a human patient who received an intestinal transplant, so some T cells may come from the graft donor.

The gene calls are TRBV11-1 and TRBJ2-7; 7 bases agree with TRBD2. CDR3 size: 14 residues. Germline CDR1 SGHAT, CDR2 FQDESV (reference sequence). V shed 1 base, J shed 6 bases, and the junction held 6 bases outside the gene matches. CDR3 in DNA: TGTGCCAGCAGCTTAGTTGGAGGGAGGGTCGAGCAGTACTTC. This translates into CASSLVGGRVEQYF. Using reference TRBV11-1 and TRBJ2-7 for the parts outside the CDR3, the full variable domain is EAEVAQSPRYKITEKSQAVAFWCDPISGHATLYWYRQILGQGPELLVQFQDESVVDDSQLPKDRFSAERLKGVDSTLKIQPAELGDSAMYLCASSLVGGRVEQYFGPGTRLTVT.

The chain uses TRBV11-1 and TRBJ2-2; TRBD1 agrees at 8 bases. Germline V lookup: CDR1 SGHAT, CDR2 FQDESV (reference sequence). V was pared by 1 base and J by 0 bases, with 4 bases of the junction left unmatched. The CDR3 sequence is 17 residues long. CDR3 DNA: TGTGCCAGCAGCTTAGTGAGGACAGGGACGAACACCGGGGAGCTGTTTTTT. It is translated as CASSLVRTGTNTGELFF.

This sequence joins TRBV21-1 and TRBJ2-3; the table's TRBD1 call for D was not verified on the DNA. TRBV21-1 is a listed pseudogene. The CDR3 extends over 18 amino acids. The CDR3 DNA sequence: TGTGCCAGCAGCCCCGACCCCGGGACAGCACAGCGCACAGATACGCAGTATTTT. It encodes CASSPDPGTAQRTDTQYF.

This clone was found a few times. This chain connects TRBV19 to TRBJ1-1, with D hard to call. Trimming took 5 bases from V and 4 from J, leaving 11 bases between them. Germline CDR1 LNHDA, CDR2 SQIVND (reference sequence). The CDR3 extends over 13 amino acids. The CDR3 region has the DNA TGTGCCAGTAGTGGATCGACTGCCACTGAAGCTTTCTTT. Its translation: CASSGSTATEAFF.

The V gene is TRBV4-1, the J gene TRBJ1-5; tentatively, D is TRBD1 (5 bases). CDR3 length equals 14 residues. V gave up 5 bases and J gave up 2 bases, with 10 bases separating them. Germline V lookup: CDR1 MGHRA, CDR2 YSYEKL. CDR3 region: CASSNRDGNQPQHF. The CDR3 DNA reads TGCGCCAGCAGCAATCGGGACGGCAATCAGCCCCAGCATTTT.